What follows are 16 T cell receptor beta chains derived from one specimen sequenced in a study of cytomegalovirus exposure and HLA in healthy donors. Primers for the PCR totalled 60 Vbeta and 13 Jbeta. Here immunoSEQ multiplex PCR was the method, and the copy in TCRdb shows in-frame clones only, minus some. The sample totals over 100,000 clones. The sequencing sample was made of PBMCs. These receptor sequences come from a woman in her 40s in good health and CMV-seropositive.

This chain links TRBV6-1 with TRBJ2-1, with 7 bases matching TRBD2. V trimming: 1 base; J trimming: 12 bases; junction bases outside the gene matches: 12. The CDR3 loop spans 15 amino acids. Germline loops: CDR1 MNHNS, CDR2 SASEGT. The CDR3 coding sequence is TGTGCCAGCAGTGAAGAATGGCGGGAGAGGTCCGGGCAGTTCTTC. This encodes CASSEEWRERSGQFF.

This chain joins TRBV4-1 and TRBJ2-1, with 11 positions matching TRBD2. The ends lost 1 base at V and 3 bases at J; junction bases unmatched: 5. This CDR3 is 17 amino acids long. Germline CDR1 and CDR2: MGHRA and YSYEKL. CDR3 DNA: TGCGCCAGCAGCCAAGCAAAGGGGACTAGCGGCTACAATGAGCAGTTCTTC. This translates into CASSQAKGTSGYNEQFF.

This chain connects TRBV7-2 to TRBJ2-5, with 9 nucleotides matching TRBD2. V dropped 5 bases and J dropped 13; count of bases not matched to a gene: 14. The CDR3 sequence is 14 residues long. CDR1 and CDR2 (germline): SGHTA, FQGNSA. CDR3 protein: CASSPAGLAAGSYF. In DNA form, the CDR3 reads TGTGCCAGCAGCCCAGCGGGACTAGCCGCAGGGTCGTACTTC.

This sequence joins TRBV5-1 and TRBJ1-1, with D maybe TRBD1 (5 bases). V shed 2 bases and J shed 4 bases, with 12 bases lying between them. CDR1 is SGHRS and CDR2 is YFSETQ in the germline V gene. CDR3 size: 14 residues. The CDR3 reads CASSLASGGTEAFF. The CDR3 DNA reads as TGCGCCAGCAGCTTAGCCTCGGGGGGCACTGAAGCTTTCTTT.

The gene calls are TRBV30 and TRBJ2-5; TRBD2 matches 9 bases. The length of the CDR3 is 14 residues. Germline V lookup: CDR1 GTSNPN, CDR2 SVGIG (reference sequence). Trimming at V came to 2 bases and at J to 5 bases, leaving 6 bases not matched to a gene. This CDR3 is CAWSSGSGSETQYF. CDR3 nucleotide sequence: TGTGCCTGGAGTAGCGGTAGCGGGAGTGAGACCCAGTACTTC.

This chain joins TRBV11-2 and TRBJ1-6; D is uncertain. Trimming removed 4 bases from V and 4 bases from J, with 11 bases in between. Germline assignment: CDR1 SGHAT and CDR2 FQNNGV. This CDR3 contains 15 residues. CDR3 DNA: TGTGCCAGCAGCTCGACCGGGTTGTATAATTCACCCCTCCACTTT. The encoded protein is CASSSTGLYNSPLHF.

The genes are TRBV6-1 and TRBJ1-4; maybe TRBD1 (6 bases). The CDR3 is made up of 15 amino acids. Trimming took 3 bases from V and 7 from J, leaving 15 bases between them. Germline-derived CDR1 and CDR2 are MNHNS and SASEGT. The DNA of the CDR3 is TGTGCCAGCAGTGATGGTGCAGGGGTTGTTGAAAAACTGTTTTTT. It encodes CASSDGAGVVEKLFF.

The CDR3 loop is CASSLDRANYGYTF. CDR3 bases: TGTGCCAGCTCACTAGACAGAGCTAACTATGGCTACACCTTC. The chain links TRBV18 to TRBJ1-2, with D maybe TRBD1 (5 bases). The CDR3 runs 14 residues. The germline CDR1 and CDR2 sequences are KGHSH and LQKENI. Trimming left V 4 bases short and J 0 bases short, with 9 bases between.

CDR3 DNA sequence: TGCGCCAGCAGCTTGCAGGGCGATAGGAATGAGCAGTTCTTC. It is translated as CASSLQGDRNEQFF. V and J are TRBV5-1 and TRBJ2-1; perhaps TRBD1 as D (5 bases). CDR3 length: 14 amino acids. V gave up 1 base and J gave up 7 bases, with 12 bases separating them. Germline V lookup: CDR1 SGHRS, CDR2 YFSETQ.

The V and J genes are TRBV28 and TRBJ2-7; 8 bases are a match to TRBD1. The CDR3 covers 15 residues. Germline V gene sequence: CDR1 MDHEN, CDR2 SYDVKM. With V trimmed by 6 bases and J by 0 bases, 7 bases remained unmatched. This CDR3 is CASRRAGGPSYEQYF. The CDR3 nucleotides are TGTGCCAGCAGGAGAGCAGGGGGCCCCTCCTACGAGCAGTACTTC.

This chain joins TRBV6-1 and TRBJ2-5; 7 bases are a match to TRBD1. With V trimmed by 6 bases and J by 4 bases, 11 bases remained unmatched. Germline values: CDR1 MNHNS, CDR2 SASEGT. This CDR3 region has 15 residues. The CDR3 loop is CASSTQQGFPETQYF. The CDR3 DNA reads as TGTGCCAGCAGCACCCAACAGGGGTTCCCAGAGACCCAGTACTTC.

The chain employs TRBV2 and TRBJ2-1; TRBD2 matches at 7 bases. V dropped 6 bases and J dropped 2; count of bases not matched to a gene: 7. CDR1 SNHLY and CDR2 FYNNEI come from the germline V gene. The CDR3 length is 15 residues. CDR3 nucleotides: TGTGCCAGCAGGGGCGGGAGAAGCACCTACAATGAGCAGTTCTTC. Its translation: CASRGGRSTYNEQFF.

The V and J genes are TRBV6-5 and TRBJ2-1; 11 bases line up with TRBD2. The CDR3 has 14 residues. Germline CDR1 and CDR2: MNHEY and SVGAGI. V lost 7 bases, J lost 8 bases, and 7 bases stayed unmatched. This CDR3 is CASMRLAGRDEQFF. The CDR3, as DNA: TGTGCCAGCATGAGACTAGCGGGGAGGGATGAGCAGTTCTTC.

Concerning this clone: One end of the junction is discordant with germline, which a read error may explain. The V and J genes are TRBV25-1 and TRBJ2-5; 11 bases match TRBD1. CDR1 and CDR2 from the germline V gene are MGHDK and SYGVNS. This CDR3 has 14 residues. The CDR3 bases are TGTGCTAGCAGGCAGGGACAGGGGGTTTTCGCCCAGTACTTC. Its protein is CASRQGQGVFAQYF.

CDR3 sequence reads: CASSEFFRTGSTGANVLTF. The CDR3, as DNA: TGTGCCAGCAGTGAATTTTTTCGAACAGGGTCTACTGGGGCCAACGTCCTGACTTTC. The chain uses TRBV6-1 and TRBJ2-6, with a tentative D call TRBD1 (6 bases). V was pared by 2 bases and J by 2 bases, with 19 bases between. The CDR3 contains 19 residues. Looked up from germline, CDR1 is MNHNS and CDR2 is SASEGT.

The CDR3 sequence: CSVEGGGTDSYEQYF. The CDR3 region has the DNA TGCAGCGTTGAAGGGGGCGGGACGGACTCCTACGAGCAGTACTTC. The chain carries TRBV29-1 and TRBJ2-7, with D maybe TRBD2 (6 bases). The germline V gene has CDR1 SQVTM and CDR2 ANQGSEA. The CDR3 consists of 15 residues. V was trimmed by 1 base and J by 0 bases, leaving 13 bases between them.